The subject of this entry is one T cell receptor beta chain. The sample originates from a study of T cell responses to AZD1222 COVID-19 vaccine. Using immunoSEQ multiplex PCR, the repertoire was profiled, and TCRdb retains in-frame clones only, with some absent. The sample yields 150,000 to 200,000 clones, approximately 90% seen once. From germline, CDR1 is SGHTS and CDR2 YDEGEE. Trimming removed 4 bases from V and 3 bases from J; junction bases left unmatched: 7. The CDR3 spans 15 residues. The TCR comes from an adult in good health. The chain is built from TRBV5-8 and TRBJ2-4, with 7 positions matching TRBD2. The sample was peripheral blood, taken on day 0 of AZD1222 vaccination. Written as DNA, the CDR3 is TGTGCCAGCAGCCCACCGGCGGGAGACAAAAACATTCAGTACTTC. This gives the protein CASSPPAGDKNIQYF.